This entry lists 25 T cell receptor beta chains sequenced from one sample in a study of identical twins. TCRdb re-derived calls from the 5' RACE reads in MiXCR, one entry per CDR3 protein. The data show roughly 690,000 distinct CDR3 sequences, approximately 22% seen once. These same data were also listed under a study on T cells expressing NK-cell markers.

The sequenced material came from PBMCs. These receptors all stem from a woman younger than 35 in good health.

CDR3 coding DNA: TGTGCCACCAGCCCCCGCCCATTAAATACTGCGATCTTCTACGAGCAGTACTTC. Translation gives CATSPRPLNTAIFYEQYF. The gene calls are TRBV15 and TRBJ2-7; D ambiguous. V lost 5 bases and J lost 3, with 26 bases in between. From germline, CDR1 is LNHNV and CDR2 YYDKDF (reference sequence). This CDR3 comprises 18 residues.

This clonotype has a count of ten or more. The chain employs TRBV20-1 and TRBJ2-7; 7 bases are a match to TRBD1. The ends lost 2 bases at V and 4 bases at J; junction bases unmatched: 8. The length of the CDR3 is 14 residues. Germline CDR1 reads DFQATT; CDR2 reads SNEGSKA (reference sequence). In DNA, the CDR3 is TGCAGTGCTAGACGACAGGGAAAAAGTTACGAGCAGTACTTC. The encoded protein is CSARRQGKSYEQYF.

The rearrangement uses TRBV4-2 and TRBJ2-3; the D gene is possibly TRBD2 (5 bases). CDR3 length: 17 amino acids. V lost 1 base and J 6 bases, leaving 20 bases between the germline ends. Germline-derived CDR1 and CDR2 are LGHNA and YNFKEQ. CDR3 loop: CASSQGGKVGAFDTQYF. The DNA for the CDR3 is TGTGCCAGCAGCCAAGGTGGTAAGGTGGGAGCATTTGATACGCAGTATTTT.

CDR3: CAWSDHLDQPQHF. The CDR3 coding sequence is TGTGCCTGGAGTGATCACCTGGATCAGCCCCAGCATTTT. The V and J genes are TRBV30 and TRBJ1-5; D gene unclear. V was shortened by 1 base and J by 5 bases, with 9 bases between the two germline ends. The CDR3 covers 13 residues. Germline V lookup: CDR1 GTSNPN, CDR2 SVGIG (reference sequence).

This clonotype has a handful of counts. V gene TRBV5-1 combines with J gene TRBJ2-1; D not resolved. The CDR3 totals 14 residues. Germline-derived CDR1 and CDR2 are SGHRS and YFSETQ. V dropped 3 bases and J dropped 0 bases, with 7 bases sitting between them. CDR3 sequence (DNA): TGCGCCAGCAGCTCCGGGTACTCCTACAATGAGCAGTTCTTC. This sequence encodes CASSSGYSYNEQFF.

This clonotype was seen repeatedly, ten times or more. The junction differs from germline at one of its ends, possibly a read error. The rearrangement links TRBV5-1 to TRBJ2-3; D uncertain. CDR1 and CDR2 from the germline V gene are SGHRS and YFSETQ. The CDR3 sequence is 12 residues long. The DNA of the CDR3 is TGTGCCAGCAGCTTACCCACAGATACGCAGTATTTT. Its protein is CASSLPTDTQYF. Drawing the rest from reference TRBV5-1 and TRBJ2-3, the complete variable domain is KAGVTQTPRYLIKTRGQQVTLSCSPISGHRSVSWYQQTPGQGLQFLFEYFSETQRNKGNFPGRFSGRQFSNSRSEMNVSTLELGDSALYLCASSLPTDTQYFGPGTRLTVL.

This clonotype was seen only a few times. The chain has TRBV5-1 and TRBJ2-1; 10 bases match TRBD2. This CDR3 is built from 15 residues. The trim removed 4 bases at V and 4 bases at J, leaving 5 bases unmatched. The germline CDR1 and CDR2 sequences are SGHRS and YFSETQ. CDR3 nucleotide sequence: TGCGCCAGCAGCCCGATACTAGCGGGGTACAATGAGCAGTTCTTC. Its protein is CASSPILAGYNEQFF.

This clonotype was found a few times. The V call is TRBV5-5, the J call TRBJ1-5; TRBD1 might be the D (6 bases). V was pared by 0 bases and J by 8 bases, with 15 bases between. CDR1 is SGHKS and CDR2 is YYEKEE in the germline V gene (reference sequence). CDR3 length: 15 amino acids. This CDR3 reads CASSLAPDRLEPQHF. The CDR3 region has the DNA TGTGCCAGCAGCTTGGCCCCTGACAGGTTAGAGCCCCAGCATTTT.

This clonotype was detected only a few times. The CDR3 protein is CASSFQPQYF. CDR3 nucleotides: TGTGCCAGCAGCTTTCAGCCGCAGTATTTT. The rearrangement joins TRBV7-2 to TRBJ2-3; D gene uncertain. This CDR3 spans 10 amino acids. Trimming left V 3 bases short and J 10 bases short, with 5 bases between. Germline V gene sequence: CDR1 SGHTA, CDR2 FQGNSA.

In this sample, this clonotype turned up many times. V is TRBV2 and J is TRBJ2-1; the match to TRBD1 covers 9 bases. This CDR3 is 14 amino acids long. Germline CDR1 is SNHLY and CDR2 is FYNNEI. The ends lost 6 bases at V and 3 bases at J; junction bases unmatched: 3. CDR3 region: CASRYRGLYNEQFF. As DNA, the CDR3 is TGTGCCAGCAGGTACAGGGGGCTCTACAATGAGCAGTTCTTC. The variable domain in full, completed from reference TRBV2 and TRBJ2-1, reads EPEVTQTPSHQVTQMGQEVILRCVPISNHLYFYWYRQILGQKVEFLVSFYNNEISEKSEIFDDQFSVERPDGSNFTLKIRSTKLEDSAMYFCASRYRGLYNEQFFGPGTRLTVL.

The V and J genes are TRBV10-2 and TRBJ2-2, with TRBD1 identical over 7 bases. Trimming took 2 bases from V and 1 from J; bases not matched to a gene: 7. In germline, CDR1 is WSHSY, CDR2 SAAADI. The CDR3 totals 17 residues. The CDR3 DNA reads as TGCGCCAGCAGTGAGCCATATCGACAGGGGAACACCGGGGAGCTGTTTTTT. The encoded protein is CASSEPYRQGNTGELFF.

The chain recombines TRBV12-3 or TRBV12-4 with TRBJ2-3; D perhaps matches TRBD1 (6 bases). The CDR3 contains 19 residues. The ends were cut back, 1 base at V and 4 bases at J, with 24 bases in the middle. This CDR3 reads CASSLGLEPSGTLSDTQYF. The CDR3, as DNA: TGTGCCAGCAGTTTAGGGCTAGAACCCAGTGGGACATTGTCAGATACGCAGTATTTT.

This clonotype was counted a few times. The V call is TRBV6-1, the J call TRBJ2-7; D is perhaps TRBD1 (5 bases). Germline values: CDR1 MNHNS, CDR2 SASEGT. This CDR3 region has 13 residues. V was pared by 5 bases and J by 2 bases, with 10 bases between. CDR3 region: CASSPDITYEQYF. The CDR3 DNA reads TGTGCCAGCAGTCCGGACATAACCTACGAGCAGTACTTC.

The rearrangement joins TRBV5-1 to TRBJ2-3, with TRBD2 matching over 10 bases. Per germline, CDR1 SGHRS and CDR2 YFSETQ. J lost 4 bases, V lost 0 bases, and 2 bases had no gene match. This CDR3 contains 15 residues. CDR3 residues: CASSLGAGGSDTQYF. CDR3 DNA sequence: TGCGCCAGCAGCTTGGGAGCGGGGGGGTCAGATACGCAGTATTTT.

This clonotype was picked up a small number of times. This rearrangement joins TRBV20-1 to TRBJ2-1, with D perhaps matching TRBD1 (7 bases). Germline V gene sequence: CDR1 DFQATT, CDR2 SNEGSKA (reference sequence). Trimming pared 0 bases from V and 0 bases from J, leaving 9 bases between. This CDR3 is built from 15 residues. This chain's CDR3 is CSARDQGGSYNEQFF. CDR3 DNA: TGCAGTGCTAGAGATCAGGGGGGCTCCTACAATGAGCAGTTCTTC.

This clonotype was counted between two and nine times. V is TRBV7-9 and J is TRBJ2-7; 14 nucleotides match TRBD2. V dropped 4 bases and J dropped 6; count of bases not matched to a gene: 11. Germline CDR1 SEHNR, CDR2 FQNEAQ (reference sequence). This CDR3 spans 17 amino acids. The DNA of the CDR3 is TGTGCCAGCAGCTGGACTAGCGGGAGGCCCCAAGATCCCGAGCAGTACTTC. This sequence encodes CASSWTSGRPQDPEQYF.

A few counts support this clonotype. The chain uses TRBV27 and TRBJ2-7, with 7 bases aligning to TRBD1. Per the germline V gene, CDR1 is MNHEY and CDR2 is SMNVEV (reference sequence). Germline trimming cut 3 bases from V and 3 bases from J; bases unmatched to any gene: 5. This CDR3 is 14 amino acids long. For the CDR3, the DNA is TGTGCCAGCAGTTTCTACCGGGACAGCTACGAGCAGTACTTC. Translated, it gives CASSFYRDSYEQYF.

The V gene is TRBV24-1, the J gene TRBJ2-7; 10 bases line up with TRBD1. This CDR3 is built from 14 residues. The germline V gene has CDR1 KGHDR and CDR2 SFDVKD. Germline trimming cut 4 bases from V and 5 bases from J; bases unmatched to any gene: 4. The CDR3 sequence: CATSDPGQGDEQYF. CDR3 DNA sequence: TGTGCCACCAGTGACCCAGGACAGGGGGACGAGCAGTACTTC.

The V gene is TRBV7-7, the J gene TRBJ2-2, with 7 nucleotides matching TRBD2. The germline gives CDR1 SSHAT, CDR2 FNYEAQ (reference sequence). V was pared by 4 bases and J by 6 bases, with 5 bases of the junction left unmatched. The CDR3 length is 14 residues. The CDR3 here is CASSSREIAGELFF. The CDR3 coding sequence is TGTGCCAGCAGCTCGCGGGAGATCGCCGGGGAGCTGTTTTTT.

This clonotype was found a few times. CDR3 nucleotides: TGTGCCAGCAGCCGGGATAGGGGGGCGGGGACAGATACGCAGTATTTT. Protein: CASSRDRGAGTDTQYF. The rearrangement joins TRBV7-9 to TRBJ2-3, with D perhaps being TRBD1 or TRBD2 (6 bases each). Germline V gene lookup returns CDR1 SEHNR and CDR2 FQNEAQ (reference sequence). Trimming shortened V by 5 bases and J by 3 bases, and 18 bases separated the two germline ends. The CDR3 sequence is 16 residues long. The variable domain in full, completed from reference TRBV7-9 and TRBJ2-3, reads DTGVSQNPRHKITKRGQNVTFRCDPISEHNRLYWYRQTLGQGPEFLTYFQNEAQLEKSRLLSDRFSAERPKGSFSTLEIQRTEQGDSAMYLCASSRDRGAGTDTQYFGPGTRLTVL.

The rearrangement uses TRBV12-3 or TRBV12-4 and TRBJ2-4; D might be TRBD1 (5 bases). Trimming removed 3 bases from V and 2 bases from J, with 11 bases in between. The CDR3 length is 15 residues. The CDR3 spells CASSFGRVTKNIQYF. CDR3 in DNA: TGTGCCAGCAGTTTCGGCAGGGTAACCAAAAACATTCAGTACTTC.

The rearrangement joins TRBV12-3 or TRBV12-4 to TRBJ2-5; D not certain. This CDR3 spans 13 amino acids. The ends were cut back, 3 bases at V and 4 bases at J, with 9 bases in the middle. CDR3 DNA: TGTGCCAGCAGTTTCCGGCGTCCAGAGACCCAGTACTTC. As protein: CASSFRRPETQYF.

This clonotype was counted only a few times. CDR3 nucleotide sequence: TGCGCCAGCAGCGCCGGGACTCTGCCCTACGAGCAGTACTTC. It encodes CASSAGTLPYEQYF. This chain links TRBV5-1 with TRBJ2-7; D may be TRBD2 (6 bases). V shed 4 bases and J shed 2 bases, with 13 bases lying between them. This CDR3 contains 14 residues. Germline assignment: CDR1 SGHRS and CDR2 YFSETQ.

The genes are TRBV10-3 and TRBJ2-7, with 9 nucleotides matching TRBD2. This CDR3 has 16 amino acids. V was pared by 5 bases and J by 2 bases, with 10 bases of the junction left unmatched. Per germline, CDR1 ENHRY and CDR2 SYGVKD. The CDR3 loop is CAISYSGTSRTYEQYF. CDR3 nucleotides: TGTGCCATCAGTTATTCTGGGACTAGCCGAACCTACGAGCAGTACTTC.

This chain links TRBV11-2 with TRBJ2-5, with a possible D match to TRBD2 (5 bases). The V gene lost 1 base and the J gene lost 5 bases, with 11 bases spanning the gap. The CDR3 is 14 amino acids. Germline CDR1 SGHAT, CDR2 FQNNGV. CDR3 bases: TGTGCCAGCAGCTTAGTCGTCACTAGGGAGACCCAGTACTTC. It encodes CASSLVVTRETQYF.